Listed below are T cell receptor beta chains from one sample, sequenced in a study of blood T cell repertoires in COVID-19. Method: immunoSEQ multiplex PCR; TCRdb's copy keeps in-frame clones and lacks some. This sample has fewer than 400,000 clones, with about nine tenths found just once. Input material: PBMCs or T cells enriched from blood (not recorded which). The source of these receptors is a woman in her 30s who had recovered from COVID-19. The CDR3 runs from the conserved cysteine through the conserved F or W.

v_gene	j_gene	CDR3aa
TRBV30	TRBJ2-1	CAWSVGSGSPFF
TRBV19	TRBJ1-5	CASSTGTGNQPQHF
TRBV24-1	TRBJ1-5	CAVQGAGSNQPQHF
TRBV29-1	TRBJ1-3	CSVSRRLAEYGNTIYF
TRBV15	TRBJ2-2	CATSRAVNSPGELFF
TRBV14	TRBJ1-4	CASSPQDRFNEKLFF
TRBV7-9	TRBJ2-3	CASSLGYGPDTQYF
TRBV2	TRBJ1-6	CASRDSNSPLHF
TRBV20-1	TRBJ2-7	CSAWGHGEQYF
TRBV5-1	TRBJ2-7	CASSYGDRGKEYF
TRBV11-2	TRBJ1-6	CASSARPRHSGSPLHF
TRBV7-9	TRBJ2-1	CASSRMALDYNEQFF
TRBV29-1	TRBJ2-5	CSVDLSGQETQYF
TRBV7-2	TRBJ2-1	CASSLSGNEQFF
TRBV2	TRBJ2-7	CARNREGSYEQYF